The 27 T cell receptor beta chains listed next were all sequenced from one sample in a study of blood T cell repertoires in COVID-19. Sequenced by immunoSEQ multiplex PCR; TCRdb stores in-frame clones only, minus some. This sample has under 250,000 clones, with roughly 80% found just once. Sequenced input: peripheral blood. All receptors derive from a middle-aged man with active or convalescent COVID-19.

This sequence joins TRBV28 and TRBJ2-1, with D possibly TRBD2 on 7 matching bases. Germline assignment: CDR1 MDHEN and CDR2 SYDVKM. The CDR3 length is 14 residues. V lost 5 bases, J lost 12 bases, and 20 bases lay in between. CDR3: CASSLPGRGLTQFF. Written as DNA, the CDR3 is TGTGCCAGCAGTCTCCCGGGGCGGGGGCTAACGCAGTTCTTC.

This rearrangement joins TRBV21-1 to TRBJ1-2. TRBV21-1 is described as a pseudogene. This CDR3 is 13 amino acids long. CDR3 DNA: TGTGCCAGCAGCTCTCAAAATAGGGACTCTCGCACCTTC. Encoded protein: CASSSQNRDSRTF.

Worth noting for this clone: Other DNA sequences in this sample translate to the same CDR3. The chain is built from TRBV10-2 and TRBJ1-1; the D gene is possibly TRBD1 (5 bases). Germline loops: CDR1 WSHSY, CDR2 SAAADI. The V end lost 6 bases, the J end lost 1 base, and 9 bases lay between the germline ends. CDR3 length: 13 residues. CDR3 sequence: CASRERGNTEAFF. Here the CDR3 DNA reads TGCGCCAGCAGGGAGAGGGGGAACACTGAAGCTTTCTTT.

The chain joins TRBV7-7 to TRBJ2-2; 7 bases map to TRBD1. Germline CDR1 is SSHAT and CDR2 is FNYEAQ (reference sequence). The CDR3 has 13 amino acids. Trimming cost V 2 bases and J 6 bases; bases outside gene matches: 0. CDR3 in amino acids: CASSLQGAGELFF. The CDR3 bases are TGTGCCAGCAGCTTACAGGGGGCCGGGGAGCTGTTTTTT.

This clone came up once. At one end, the junction sequence differs from germline, possibly due to a read error. This chain links TRBV6-1 with TRBJ1-2, with TRBD1 identical over 8 bases. Germline loops: CDR1 MNHNS, CDR2 SASEGT. The CDR3 loop spans 14 amino acids. Written as DNA, the CDR3 is TGTGCCAGCAGCGAAGGGGGACAGGTCTATGGCTACACCTTC. It encodes CASSEGGQVYGYTF.

This clone came up once. The rearrangement uses TRBV29-1 and TRBJ2-3; TRBD1 matches at 8 bases. This CDR3 is 15 amino acids long. Trimming removed 7 bases from V and 1 base from J; junction bases left unmatched: 10. Germline values: CDR1 SQVTM, CDR2 ANQGSEA. For the CDR3, the DNA is TGCAGCGGTCAGGGGGCCCACGCTGGCACAGATACGCAGTATTTT. Encoded protein: CSGQGAHAGTDTQYF.

The chain recombines TRBV14 with TRBJ1-2; no clear D. CDR3 length: 15 amino acids. Trimming shortened V by 3 bases and J by 4 bases, and 15 bases separated the two germline ends. CDR1 is SGHDN, CDR2 FVKESK, per germline. CDR3 nucleotide sequence: TGTGCCAGCAGCCAGGTATTAGGAGTTATCTATGGCTACACCTTC. The encoded protein is CASSQVLGVIYGYTF.

The chain couples TRBV5-6 to TRBJ1-1; D uncertain. V was trimmed by 3 bases and J by 1 base, leaving 10 bases between them. CDR3 size: 14 residues. The germline V gene encodes CDR1 SGHDT and CDR2 YYEEEE. For the CDR3, the DNA is TGTGCCAGCAGCTGGGCCAGTCAGAACACTGAAGCTTTCTTT. This translates into CASSWASQNTEAFF. The full variable domain, its missing parts supplied by reference TRBV5-6 and TRBJ1-1, is DAGVTQSPTHLIKTRGQQVTLRCSPKSGHDTVSWYQQALGQGPQFIFQYYEEEERQRGNFPDRFSGHQFPNYSSELNVNALLLGDSALYLCASSWASQNTEAFFGQGTRLTVV.

V and J are TRBV29-1 and TRBJ2-3; D is uncertain. Per the germline V gene, CDR1 is SQVTM and CDR2 is ANQGSEA. Deletions cut 5 bases from V and 5 bases from J, with 5 bases between. CDR3 length: 10 residues. In nucleotides, the CDR3 is TGCAGCGTTTTAGAAGATACGCAGTATTTT. It codes for CSVLEDTQYF.

CDR3 region: CASRPGTANEKLFF. The CDR3 nucleotides are TGTGCCAGCAGACCCGGGACAGCTAATGAAAAACTGTTTTTT. The rearrangement uses TRBV2 and TRBJ1-4, with 7 positions matching TRBD1. CDR1 is SNHLY and CDR2 is FYNNEI in the germline V gene. This CDR3 spans 14 amino acids. V gave up 6 bases and J gave up 3 bases; unmatched junction bases: 4.

The gene calls are TRBV11-2 and TRBJ2-5; TRBD1 matches 8 bases. Trimming took 5 bases from V and 7 from J; bases not matched to a gene: 9. In germline, CDR1 is SGHAT, CDR2 FQNNGV. The CDR3 sequence is 14 residues long. The CDR3 DNA follows: TGTGCCAGCAGCCCGATCGGGGACAGGATGACCCAGTACTTC. This sequence encodes CASSPIGDRMTQYF.

This chain uses TRBV27 with TRBJ1-3; TRBD1 is a possible D gene (5 bases). V dropped 4 bases and J dropped 4 bases, with 14 bases sitting between them. The V gene's germline CDR1 is MNHEY and CDR2 SMNVEV (reference sequence). The CDR3 spans 15 residues. The CDR3 coding sequence is TGTGCCAGCAGTTCCCTGGGGGGGGGAGGAAACACCATATATTTT. Protein sequence: CASSSLGGGGNTIYF.

The chain employs TRBV2 and TRBJ1-5; the D is unclear. The CDR3 loop spans 13 amino acids. The germline CDR1 and CDR2 sequences are SNHLY and FYNNEI. V lost 3 bases to trimming and J lost 0 bases, with 3 bases between them. The CDR3 nucleotides read TGTGCCAGCAGTGATAGTAGCAATCAGCCCCAGCATTTT. This encodes CASSDSSNQPQHF.

The V gene is TRBV29-1, the J gene TRBJ2-7; 9 nucleotides match TRBD1. The CDR3 has 14 residues. V gave up 4 bases and J gave up 0 bases; unmatched junction bases: 4. Germline V gene sequence: CDR1 SQVTM, CDR2 ANQGSEA. This CDR3 is CSVVGTGSSYEQYF. The CDR3 region has the DNA TGCAGCGTTGTCGGGACAGGGAGCTCCTACGAGCAGTACTTC.

This chain connects TRBV5-6 to TRBJ2-3, with 9 nucleotides matching TRBD1. The CDR3 runs 17 residues. Trimming at V came to 2 bases and at J to 2 bases, leaving 9 bases not matched to a gene. CDR1 is SGHDT and CDR2 is YYEEEE in the germline V gene. CDR3 residues: CASSFLSDRGLTDTQYF. The CDR3 bases are TGTGCCAGCAGCTTCCTCTCGGACAGGGGTCTCACAGATACGCAGTATTTT.

The chain recombines TRBV19 with TRBJ2-7; 7 bases line up with TRBD1. This CDR3 is 12 amino acids long. V lost 5 bases to trimming and J lost 6 bases; unmatched junction nucleotides: 4. Germline CDR1 LNHDA, CDR2 SQIVND (reference sequence). This CDR3 is CASSSTGVEQYF. The CDR3 nucleotides are TGTGCCAGTAGTTCAACAGGGGTCGAGCAGTACTTC.

This clone was seen only a few times. This chain joins TRBV5-4 and TRBJ2-2; 11 bases are shared with TRBD1. Germline loops: CDR1 SGHNT, CDR2 YYREEE (reference sequence). Germline trimming cut 4 bases from V and 5 bases from J; bases unmatched to any gene: 7. The CDR3 contains 16 residues. The CDR3 DNA reads TGTGCCAGCAGCGACCGGGACAGGGGGGGAACCGGGGAGCTGTTTTTT. It is translated as CASSDRDRGGTGELFF.

This clone was seen once. The rearrangement uses TRBV9 and TRBJ2-1, with D tentatively TRBD1 (6 bases). CDR3 length: 13 amino acids. Germline CDR1 and CDR2: SGDLS and YYNGEE. Between the trimmed V and J ends, which lost 0 bases and 9 bases, there was a span of 10 bases. CDR3 loop: CASSVVAGAEQFF. The CDR3 bases are TGTGCCAGCAGCGTAGTAGCAGGGGCTGAGCAGTTCTTC.

This sequence joins TRBV4-2 and TRBJ1-4; TRBD1 matches at 9 bases. CDR1 LGHNA and CDR2 YNFKEQ come from the germline V gene. CDR3 size: 17 residues. V shed 0 bases, J shed 4 bases, and the junction held 6 bases outside the gene matches. CDR3 in DNA: TGTGCCAGCAGCCAAGAGGGGACAGGGCGGAGTAATGAAAAACTGTTTTTT. Its protein product is CASSQEGTGRSNEKLFF.

V gene TRBV2 combines with J gene TRBJ1-1; 8 bases fit TRBD1. CDR1 and CDR2 (germline): SNHLY, FYNNEI. V was clipped by 7 bases and J by 3 bases; unmatched bases: 4. The CDR3 is 13 amino acids. The CDR3 nucleotides are TGTGCCAGCACCGCGGACAGGGACACTGAAGCTTTCTTT. Protein product: CASTADRDTEAFF.

The table lists this clone with a few counts. The gene calls are TRBV24-1 and TRBJ2-3, with TRBD1 matching 7 bases. Germline CDR1 KGHDR, CDR2 SFDVKD. CDR3 length: 14 amino acids. V lost 7 bases, J lost 0 bases, and 3 bases stayed unmatched. The CDR3 spells CATSPGQSTDTQYF. Here the CDR3 DNA reads TGTGCCACCAGCCCGGGACAGAGCACAGATACGCAGTATTTT.

The genes are TRBV9 and TRBJ1-1; weak D call: TRBD1 (5 bases). Per the germline V gene, CDR1 is SGDLS and CDR2 is YYNGEE. V was shortened by 2 bases and J by 0 bases, with 20 bases between the two germline ends. The CDR3 length is 18 residues. In nucleotides, the CDR3 is TGTGCCAGCAGCGTCACTCCCGGGGGGACGACTATGAACACTGAAGCTTTCTTT. Amino acids: CASSVTPGGTTMNTEAFF.

The V gene is TRBV30, the J gene TRBJ2-2; 9 bases align to TRBD1. The germline CDR1 and CDR2 sequences are GTSNPN and SVGIG (reference sequence). This CDR3 is 14 amino acids long. CDR3 DNA sequence: TGTGCTGCCTCTGGGACAGGGTATTATGGGGAGCTGTTTTTT. Translated, it gives CAASGTGYYGELFF.

The chain couples TRBV7-9 to TRBJ1-1, with D possibly being TRBD1 (6 bases). Trimming took 2 bases from V and 3 from J, leaving 10 bases between them. Looked up from germline, CDR1 is SEHNR and CDR2 is FQNEAQ (reference sequence). This CDR3 contains 14 residues. The CDR3: CASSLTKGDTEAFF. The CDR3 DNA reads TGTGCCAGCAGCTTAACCAAGGGGGACACTGAAGCTTTCTTT.

V and J are TRBV29-1 and TRBJ2-1, with a weak D call TRBD1 (5 bases). The CDR3 sequence is 15 residues long. Trimming shortened V by 4 bases and J by 1 base, and 14 bases separated the two germline ends. The germline V gene has CDR1 SQVTM and CDR2 ANQGSEA. DNA for the CDR3: TGCAGCGTTGGAGGCCCCAGGGATTCCTACAATGAGCAGTTCTTC. This encodes CSVGGPRDSYNEQFF.

The chain recombines TRBV4-1 with TRBJ1-6; 8 bases match TRBD1. The CDR3 contains 16 residues. Trimming cost V 4 bases and J 9 bases; bases outside gene matches: 11. CDR1 MGHRA and CDR2 YSYEKL come from the germline V gene. The CDR3 region has the DNA TGCGCCAGCAGCCGCGGACAGGGAGAGACTAGTTCACCCCTCCACTTT. The encoded protein is CASSRGQGETSSPLHF.

J is TRBJ1-4 and V is TRBV18, with TRBD1 as a possible D gene (6 bases). The CDR3 runs 14 residues. Germline V lookup: CDR1 KGHSH, CDR2 LQKENI. Trimming removed 2 bases at V and 7 bases at J, with 11 bases between. This CDR3 reads CASSPGGLAEKLFF. The CDR3, as DNA: TGTGCCAGCTCACCAGGGGGCCTTGCTGAAAAACTGTTTTTT.